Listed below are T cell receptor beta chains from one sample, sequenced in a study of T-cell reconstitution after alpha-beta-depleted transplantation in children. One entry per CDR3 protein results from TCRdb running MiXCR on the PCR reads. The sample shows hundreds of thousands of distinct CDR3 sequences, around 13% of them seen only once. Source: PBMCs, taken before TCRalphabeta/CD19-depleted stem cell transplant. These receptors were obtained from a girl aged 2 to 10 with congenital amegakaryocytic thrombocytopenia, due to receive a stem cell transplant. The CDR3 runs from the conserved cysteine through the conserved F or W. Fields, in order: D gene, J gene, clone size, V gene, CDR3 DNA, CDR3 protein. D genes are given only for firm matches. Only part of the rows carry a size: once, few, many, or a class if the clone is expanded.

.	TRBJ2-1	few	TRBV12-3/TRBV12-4	TGTGCCAGCAGGCCTCGACTAGTAAGTGAGCAGTTCTTC	CASRPRLVSEQFF
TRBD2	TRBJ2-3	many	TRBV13	TGTGCCAGCAGCTTGGGGACTAGTGTCGCAGATACGCAGTATTTT	CASSLGTSVADTQYF
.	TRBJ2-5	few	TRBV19	TGTGCCAGTGGATCCCGTACAGGGGAGACCCAGTACTTC	CASGSRTGETQYF
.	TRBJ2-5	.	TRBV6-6	TGTGCCAGCAGCCGGGACACCGAAGAGACCCAGTACTTC	CASSRDTEETQYF
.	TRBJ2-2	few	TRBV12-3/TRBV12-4	TGTGCCAGCAGTGTCCGCTACACCGGGGAGCTGTTTTTT	CASSVRYTGELFF
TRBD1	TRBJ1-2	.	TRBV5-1	TGCGCCAGCAGCTTGGCACCCTTGGACAGGGCTAACTATGGCTACACCTTC	CASSLAPLDRANYGYTF
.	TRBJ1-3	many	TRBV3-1	TGTGCCAGTTCTGGCGCGTTCGGAAACACCATATATTTT	CASSGAFGNTIYF
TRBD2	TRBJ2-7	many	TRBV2	TGTGCCAGCAGTGAGGGGTTTAGCGGGAGCTCCTACGAGCAGTACTTC	CASSEGFSGSSYEQYF
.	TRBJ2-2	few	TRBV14	TGTGCCAGCAGCCAAGCATACACGTTACCGAACACCGGGGAGCTGTTTTTT	CASSQAYTLPNTGELFF
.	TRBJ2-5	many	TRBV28	TGTGCCAGCAGTCCCCAACCGACTAGATTCGAGACCCAGTACTTC	CASSPQPTRFETQYF
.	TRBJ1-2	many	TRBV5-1	TGCGCCAGCAGCTTGGGTGGAGACCTCTATGGCTACACCTTC	CASSLGGDLYGYTF
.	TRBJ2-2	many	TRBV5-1	TGCGCCAGCAGCTTGGAACTAGTGCTTACCGGGGAGCTGTTTTTT	CASSLELVLTGELFF
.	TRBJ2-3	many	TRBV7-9	TGTGCCAGCAGCTCCGCAACCCTAGGGGCAGATACGCAGTATTTT	CASSSATLGADTQYF
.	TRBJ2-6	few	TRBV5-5	TGTGCCAGCAGCTTGGCCCCTGGGGCCAACGTCCTGACTTTC	CASSLAPGANVLTF
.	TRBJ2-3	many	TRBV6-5	TGTGCCAGCAGACAAATGGGACTTCTAGCAGATACGCAGTATTTT	CASRQMGLLADTQYF
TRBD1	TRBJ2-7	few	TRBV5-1	TGCGCCAGCAGCTTGGTCTCGTGGGACAGGGTCCGCGAGCAGTACTTC	CASSLVSWDRVREQYF
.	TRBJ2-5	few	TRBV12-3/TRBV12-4	TGTGCCAGCAGCCTTGGGACGTTTGCGGGACGACAAGAGACCCAGTACTTC	CASSLGTFAGRQETQYF
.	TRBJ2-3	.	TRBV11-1	TGTGCCAGCAGCTTAGCGCATGGACTCGCCTTTAGCACAGATACGCAGCATTTC	CASSLAHGLAFSTDTQHF
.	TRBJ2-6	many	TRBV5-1	TGCGCCAGCAGCTTGGCTATGGTTTCTGGGGCCAACGTCCTGACTTTC	CASSLAMVSGANVLTF
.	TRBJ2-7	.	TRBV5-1	TGCGCCAGCAGCTTGGGGGAGTGGAACGAGCAGTACTTC	CASSLGEWNEQYF
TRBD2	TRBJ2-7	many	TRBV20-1	TGCAGTGCTGTAGCACGACTAGCGGTACGCCCTTACGAGCAGTACTTC	CSAVARLAVRPYEQYF
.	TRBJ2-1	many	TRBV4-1	TGCGCCAGCAGCCAAGGAAGAGAAGACAATGAGCAGTTCTTC	CASSQGREDNEQFF
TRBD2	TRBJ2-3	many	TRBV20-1	TGCAGTGCTAGAGGACTAGCGGGATTTACCATCGGCACAGATACGCAGTATTTT	CSARGLAGFTIGTDTQYF
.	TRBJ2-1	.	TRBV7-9	TGTGCCAGCAGCTTAGGGGGTCCGGGCCCAGGAGAGCAGTTCTTC	CASSLGGPGPGEQFF
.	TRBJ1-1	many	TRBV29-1	TGCAGCGTTGTACAAGGGATACCTGAAGCTTTCTTT	CSVVQGIPEAFF
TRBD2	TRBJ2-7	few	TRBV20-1	TGCAGTGTTCAGCACCTAGCGGGACTCGAGCAGTACTTC	CSVQHLAGLEQYF
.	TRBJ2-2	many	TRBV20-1	TGCAGTGCTAGTCGGCAGGGTCTTTTCACCGGGGAGCTGTTTTTT	CSASRQGLFTGELFF
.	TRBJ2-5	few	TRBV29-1	TGCAGCGTTGAACCCCTGGATACGATCGGGGAGACCCAGTACTTC	CSVEPLDTIGETQYF